This T cell receptor (beta chain) came from a study of post-analysis software for immune sequencing data. Study summary: Multiple sclerosis in the patients followed relapsing-remitting, secondary progressive and progressive-relapsing courses.

Germline-derived CDR1 and CDR2 are SGHRS and YFSETQ. This CDR3 contains 15 residues. V was shortened by 1 base and J by 2 bases, with 12 bases between the two germline ends. With respect to this clonotype: What it binds is unknown.

Unique molecular identifiers had been added to the TCR beta cDNA libraries. T cells, roughly 1 to 10 million of them, yielded 500,000 or so cDNA molecules. Each CDR3 protein gets one entry after TCRdb re-called the PCR reads with MiXCR. The top ten clones hold about 1.8% of a sample with 450,000 to 700,000 distinct CDR3 sequences, 40% to 50% of them seen once. Whole-study results and caveats: The study found TRBV5-6, TRBV5-1 and TRBV20-1 among a few TRBV segments more frequent in patients than controls.

The rearrangement links TRBV5-1 to TRBJ1-2; D not resolved. The clonotype was recovered from a girl aged 10 to 17 with multiple sclerosis. Sample: blood. CDR3 sequence (DNA): TGCGCCAGCAGCTTGAATCCTGGAAAGAACTATGGCTACACCTTC. Its protein product is CASSLNPGKNYGYTF.